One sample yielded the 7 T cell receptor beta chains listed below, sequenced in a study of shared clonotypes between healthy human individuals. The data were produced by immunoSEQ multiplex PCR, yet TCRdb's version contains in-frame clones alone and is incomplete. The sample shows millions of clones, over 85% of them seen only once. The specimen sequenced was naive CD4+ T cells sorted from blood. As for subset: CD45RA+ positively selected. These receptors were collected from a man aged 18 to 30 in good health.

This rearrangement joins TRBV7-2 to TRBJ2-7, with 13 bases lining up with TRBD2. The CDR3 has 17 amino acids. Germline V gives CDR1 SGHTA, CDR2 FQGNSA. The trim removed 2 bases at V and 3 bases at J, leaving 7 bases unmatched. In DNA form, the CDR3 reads TGTGCCAGCAGCTTATCACTAGCGGGAGGGCCTGTCTACGAGCAGTACTTC. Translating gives CASSLSLAGGPVYEQYF.

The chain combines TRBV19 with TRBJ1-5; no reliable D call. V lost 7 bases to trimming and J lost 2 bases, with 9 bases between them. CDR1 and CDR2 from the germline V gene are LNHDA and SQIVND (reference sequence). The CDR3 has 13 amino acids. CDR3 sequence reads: CASKPFGNQPQHF. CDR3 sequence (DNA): TGTGCCAGTAAACCGTTTGGCAATCAGCCCCAGCATTTT.

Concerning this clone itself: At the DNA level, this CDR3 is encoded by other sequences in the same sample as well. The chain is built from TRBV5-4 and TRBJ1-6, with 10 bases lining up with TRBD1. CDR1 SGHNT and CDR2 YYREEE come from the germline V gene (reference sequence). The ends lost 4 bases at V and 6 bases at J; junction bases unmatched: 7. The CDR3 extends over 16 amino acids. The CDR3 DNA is TGTGCCAGCAGCCCAAGGACAGGGGGTAGTAATTCACCCCTCCACTTT. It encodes CASSPRTGGSNSPLHF.

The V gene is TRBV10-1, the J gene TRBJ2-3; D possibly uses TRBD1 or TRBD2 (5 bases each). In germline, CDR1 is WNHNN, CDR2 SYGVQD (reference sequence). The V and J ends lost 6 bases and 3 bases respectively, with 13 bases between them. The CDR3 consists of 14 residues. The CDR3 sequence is CASSQVGETDTQYF. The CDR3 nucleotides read TGCGCCAGCAGCCAGGTGGGGGAGACAGATACGCAGTATTTT.

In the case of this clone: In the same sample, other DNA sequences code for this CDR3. The CDR3 sequence: CSAGQANTEAFF. Here the CDR3 DNA reads TGCAGCGCTGGACAGGCGAACACTGAAGCTTTCTTT. V is TRBV29-1 and J is TRBJ1-1; 7 nucleotides agree with TRBD1. The V gene end was trimmed by 7 bases and the J gene end by 1 base; junction bases not matched to a gene: 3. Germline assignment: CDR1 SQVTM and CDR2 ANQGSEA. The CDR3 runs to 12 residues.

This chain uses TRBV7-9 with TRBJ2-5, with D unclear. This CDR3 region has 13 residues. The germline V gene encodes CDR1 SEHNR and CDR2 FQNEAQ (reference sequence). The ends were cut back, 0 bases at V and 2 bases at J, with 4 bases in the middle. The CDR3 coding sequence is TGTGCCAGCAGCTTAGCACGGCAAGAGACCCAGTACTTC. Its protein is CASSLARQETQYF.

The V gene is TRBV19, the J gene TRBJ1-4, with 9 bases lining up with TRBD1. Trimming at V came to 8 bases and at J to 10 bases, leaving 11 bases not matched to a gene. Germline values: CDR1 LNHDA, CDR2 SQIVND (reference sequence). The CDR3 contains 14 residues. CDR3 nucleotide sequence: TGTGCCAGTCAACAGGGGGCTCAGCGGGGAAAACTGTTTTTT. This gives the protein CASQQGAQRGKLFF. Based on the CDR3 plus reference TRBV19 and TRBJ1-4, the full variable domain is DGGITQSPKYLFRKEGQNVTLSCEQNLNHDAMYWYRQDPGQGLRLIYYSQIVNDFQKGDIAEGYSVSREKKESFPLTVTSAQKNPTAFYLCASQQGAQRGKLFFGSGTQLSVL.